This TCR beta chain was captured by sequencing in a study of cytomegalovirus exposure and HLA in healthy donors. Findings of the study overall: In an earlier analysis, most TCR beta V segments were productive about 87% or about 30% of the time. A reported reduction in N-insertions relative to the approximately 640-donor mean was seen in an Asian-associated ancestry cluster in a later analysis.

Note on this clone: The antigen is unknown.

Healthy bone marrow donors made up the cohort. The germline CDR1 and CDR2 sequences are SEHNR and FQNEAQ (reference sequence). The CDR3 loop spans 13 amino acids. V lost 2 bases and J lost 5, with 7 bases in between. PCR primers comprised 60 Vbeta and 13 Jbeta primers. TCRdb's copy holds only in-frame clones and misses some; the assay was immunoSEQ multiplex PCR. The sample has some 140,000 clones, about two thirds seen once; the top ten hold 2.4%. This chain links TRBV7-9 with TRBJ2-1, with unresolved D. The sequence was obtained from a woman aged 40 to 50 in good health and CMV-seronegative. The sequenced sample was PBMCs. The CDR3 reads CASSLRVNNEQFF. The DNA for the CDR3 is TGTGCCAGCAGCTTAAGAGTAAACAATGAGCAGTTCTTC. Drawing the rest from reference TRBV7-9 and TRBJ2-1, the complete variable domain is DTGVSQNPRHKITKRGQNVTFRCDPISEHNRLYWYRQTLGQGPEFLTYFQNEAQLEKSRLLSDRFSAERPKGSFSTLEIQRTEQGDSAMYLCASSLRVNNEQFFGPGTRLTVL.